This TCR beta chain was recorded in a study of blood T cell repertoires in COVID-19. Study-wide context: Samples came from the United States, Italy and Spain, spanning acute and convalescent COVID-19. Sample material is recorded as cDNA or gDNA derived from T cells, B-cell-depleted T cells, or PBMCs.

The authors' processing: Counts of nucleated cells, estimated from reference gene primer amplification, were obtained. Profiling relied on immunoSEQ multiplex PCR, and the TCRdb table lists in-frame clones only, not all of them. V and J calls and clone size follow that table, whereas D and trimming were derived from the DNA. The sample lists around 180,000 clones; about 87% were seen once. The germline V and J ends were trimmed by 1 base and 2 bases, with 15 bases remaining between them. Germline CDR1 is LNHNV and CDR2 is YYDKDF (reference sequence). This CDR3 is 17 amino acids long. The sample was peripheral blood. The chain carries TRBV15 and TRBJ1-3; D is unresolved. This clonotype was obtained from a man aged 40-50 years with active or convalescent COVID-19. This CDR3 reads CATSRAASLSAGNTIYF. The DNA for the CDR3 is TGTGCCACCAGCAGAGCTGCTTCCCTCTCGGCTGGAAACACCATATATTTT.